The 2 T cell receptor beta chains below come from one sample, sequenced in a study of blood T cell repertoires in COVID-19. Sequencing used immunoSEQ multiplex PCR; TCRdb keeps in-frame clones, though not all of them. The data show 150,000 to 200,000 clones, around 87% seen once. Sequencing used peripheral blood. These receptors originate from a man aged 45-65 years with acute or convalescent COVID-19.

The J gene is TRBJ1-4, the V gene TRBV4-3; 8 nucleotides align to TRBD1. V lost 0 bases and J lost 3; bases outside the gene matches: 0. The CDR3 totals 15 residues. Germline loops: CDR1 LGHNA, CDR2 YSLEER. The CDR3 DNA sequence: TGCGCCAGCAGCCAAGAACAGGGGGCTAATGAAAAACTGTTTTTT. Translated: CASSQEQGANEKLFF.

This chain connects TRBV27 to TRBJ1-6; D unresolved. Germline V lookup: CDR1 MNHEY, CDR2 SMNVEV (reference sequence). The CDR3 totals 15 residues. The ends were cut back, 8 bases at V and 7 bases at J, with 18 bases in the middle. The CDR3 DNA reads as TGTGCCAGCTCTCGAGCCGGAGGGAAGAATTCACCCCTCCACTTT. It codes for CASSRAGGKNSPLHF.